A single sample gave rise to the 27 T cell receptor beta chains below, sequenced in a study of blood T cell repertoires in COVID-19. Libraries were prepared by immunoSEQ multiplex PCR; TCRdb keeps only in-frame clonotypes and omits some of them. The top ten clones hold approximately 2.1% of a sample with 200,000 to 300,000 clones, around 86% of them seen once. Sequences were obtained from PBMCs or T cells enriched from blood (not recorded which). The receptors shown here come from a woman aged 45-65 years who had recovered from COVID-19.

The chain carries TRBV29-1 and TRBJ1-2, with a possible D match to TRBD1 (6 bases). This CDR3 comprises 13 residues. V lost 6 bases, J lost 2 bases, and 13 bases lay in between. CDR1 is SQVTM and CDR2 is ANQGSEA in the germline V gene. The CDR3 reads CSVLTTGNYGYTF. DNA of the CDR3: TGCAGCGTCCTAACCACAGGGAACTATGGCTACACCTTC.

The chain recombines TRBV28 with TRBJ1-5; D ambiguous. Germline V gene lookup returns CDR1 MDHEN and CDR2 SYDVKM. This CDR3 comprises 16 residues. The V end was cut by 6 bases, the J end by 2 bases, with 17 bases between. The DNA of the CDR3 is TGTGCCAGCAGCGTTGCCGGCACCCGGGGCAATCAGCCCCAGCATTTT. Amino acids: CASSVAGTRGNQPQHF.

Only one count was recorded for this clone. The chain links TRBV19 to TRBJ1-3; TRBD1 aligns across 10 bases. CDR1 is LNHDA and CDR2 is SQIVND in the germline V gene (reference sequence). Trimming removed 4 bases from V and 2 bases from J; junction bases left unmatched: 8. The CDR3 spans 17 residues. CDR3 sequence reads: CASSRYRQGATGNTIYF. In DNA form, the CDR3 reads TGTGCCAGTAGTAGGTATAGACAGGGGGCGACTGGAAACACCATATATTTT.

The chain uses TRBV15 and TRBJ2-5, with D perhaps TRBD2 (5 bases). Deletions cut 5 bases from V and 3 bases from J, with 16 bases between. The CDR3 extends over 15 amino acids. Germline CDR1 LNHNV, CDR2 YYDKDF (reference sequence). CDR3 loop: CATSSLGRGKETQYF. The CDR3 region has the DNA TGTGCCACCAGCTCCCTTGGGAGAGGAAAAGAGACCCAGTACTTC.

The CDR3 DNA follows: TGTGCCACCCAAAAGGCCGACGGCGGATATGGCTACACCTTC. This sequence encodes CATQKADGGYGYTF. The chain recombines TRBV6-5 with TRBJ1-2; D gene uncertain. Germline loops: CDR1 MNHEY, CDR2 SVGAGI. V dropped 10 bases and J dropped 5 bases, with 20 bases sitting between them. The CDR3 has 14 residues.

As for this clone: One junction end does not reproduce the germline sequence, and a read error may be involved. The chain is built from TRBV4-1 and TRBJ1-2; tentatively, D is TRBD1 (5 bases). The CDR3 loop spans 12 amino acids. Looked up from germline, CDR1 is MGHRA and CDR2 is YSYEKL. CDR3 sequence reads: CASSQNLREEIF. The CDR3 nucleotides read TGCGCCAGCAGCCAAAATCTCAGGGAAGAAATCTTC.

The genes are TRBV4-3 and TRBJ2-7; perhaps TRBD2 as D (5 bases). V was cut by 0 bases and J by 2 bases, with 14 bases left in between. Per germline, CDR1 LGHNA and CDR2 YSLEER. The CDR3 sequence is 16 residues long. The CDR3 bases are TGCGCCAGCAGCCAAGATTCTCGGAGGCCCCCCTACGAGCAGTACTTC. This translates into CASSQDSRRPPYEQYF.

This chain joins TRBV29-1 and TRBJ1-1; 10 bases are shared with TRBD1. The germline V gene encodes CDR1 SQVTM and CDR2 ANQGSEA. The CDR3 covers 14 residues. Trimming removed 6 bases from V and 0 bases from J; junction bases left unmatched: 4. CDR3 loop: CSVGTGDMNTEAFF. The CDR3, as DNA: TGCAGCGTCGGGACAGGGGACATGAACACTGAAGCTTTCTTT.

The CDR3 nucleotides are TGTGCCTGGAGTGAGCTGAACACCATATATTTT. Translated: CAWSELNTIYF. The chain carries TRBV30 and TRBJ1-3; D not resolved. Germline V CDR1 and CDR2: GTSNPN, SVGIG (reference sequence). The V gene lost 1 base and the J gene lost 7 bases, with 5 bases spanning the gap. The CDR3 is made up of 11 amino acids.

V and J are TRBV30 and TRBJ2-5; possibly TRBD2 for D (5 bases). Germline V gene lookup returns CDR1 GTSNPN and CDR2 SVGIG (reference sequence). The CDR3 totals 14 residues. The V end lost 5 bases, the J end lost 2 bases, and 15 bases lay between the germline ends. As DNA, the CDR3 is TGTGCCTGGGCCCCCGGGCCGGGACAAGAGACCCAGTACTTC. This sequence encodes CAWAPGPGQETQYF.

V gene TRBV4-1 combines with J gene TRBJ2-1; the D gene is possibly TRBD2 (6 bases). Trimming left V 6 bases short and J 5 bases short, with 20 bases between. The CDR3 totals 16 residues. CDR1 and CDR2 from the germline V gene are MGHRA and YSYEKL. The CDR3 DNA is TGCGCCAGCAGGGACATTTTGGGAGGCCGCCACAATGAGCAGTTCTTC. The encoded protein is CASRDILGGRHNEQFF.

V and J are TRBV2 and TRBJ2-2; 7 bases line up with TRBD1. V shed 6 bases, J shed 6 bases, and the junction held 7 bases outside the gene matches. Germline-derived CDR1 and CDR2 are SNHLY and FYNNEI. This CDR3 contains 14 residues. The CDR3 sequence is CASRTSRGSGELFF. CDR3 nucleotide sequence: TGTGCCAGCAGAACCTCCAGGGGGTCCGGGGAGCTGTTTTTT.

The V call is TRBV25-1, the J call TRBJ1-5; tentatively, D is TRBD1 (6 bases). CDR1 and CDR2 from the germline V gene are MGHDK and SYGVNS. V was cut by 2 bases and J by 2 bases, with 7 bases left in between. This CDR3 contains 14 residues. CDR3 DNA: TGTGCCAGCAGTGAACCAGGGGGCAATCAGCCCCAGCATTTT. Residues: CASSEPGGNQPQHF.

This chain uses TRBV10-1 with TRBJ2-3; the D gene is possibly TRBD2 (5 bases). Trimming cost V 0 bases and J 7 bases, with 8 bases left between them. The germline gives CDR1 WNHNN, CDR2 SYGVQD (reference sequence). The CDR3 spans 13 residues. The CDR3 bases are TGCGCCAGCAGTGAGTCGCGGGCCAATACGCAGTATTTT. It is translated as CASSESRANTQYF.

The chain joins TRBV27 to TRBJ1-5, with 8 bases lining up with TRBD1. V dropped 5 bases and J dropped 7; count of bases not matched to a gene: 7. CDR1 is MNHEY, CDR2 SMNVEV, per germline (reference sequence). This CDR3 has 14 amino acids. This chain's CDR3 is CASSPDRGGQPQHF. In DNA form, the CDR3 reads TGTGCCAGCAGTCCAGACAGGGGCGGGCAGCCCCAGCATTTT.

The chain carries TRBV7-9 and TRBJ2-1, with 9 bases that match TRBD1. With 0 bases clipped from V and 0 bases from J, the junction kept 3 bases outside the gene matches. There are 17 residues in the CDR3. The germline CDR1 and CDR2 sequences are SEHNR and FQNEAQ (reference sequence). In DNA, the CDR3 is TGTGCCAGCAGCTTAGCGGGACAGGGCAGCTCCTACAATGAGCAGTTCTTC. Residues: CASSLAGQGSSYNEQFF. Using reference TRBV7-9 and TRBJ2-1 for the parts outside the CDR3, the full variable domain is DTGVSQNPRHKITKRGQNVTFRCDPISEHNRLYWYRQTLGQGPEFLTYFQNEAQLEKSRLLSDRFSAERPKGSFSTLEIQRTEQGDSAMYLCASSLAGQGSSYNEQFFGPGTRLTVL.

Only one count was recorded for this clone. V gene TRBV5-4 combines with J gene TRBJ2-2, with 10 bases lining up with TRBD1. The CDR3 consists of 15 residues. The junction had 2 bases not matched to a gene; V was cut back by 0 bases and J by 6 bases. CDR1 and CDR2 (germline): SGHNT, YYREEE (reference sequence). In DNA form, the CDR3 reads TGTGCCAGCAGCTTGGCGGACAGGGGGGCCGGGGAGCTGTTTTTT. Its protein product is CASSLADRGAGELFF.

This clone was counted a single time. The rearrangement links TRBV6-5 to TRBJ2-7; no clear D gene. The germline gives CDR1 MNHEY, CDR2 SVGAGI. This CDR3 comprises 13 residues. V was trimmed by 0 bases and J by 3 bases, leaving 6 bases between them. The CDR3 region is CASSYSMSYEQYF. CDR3 DNA: TGTGCCAGCAGTTACTCGATGAGCTACGAGCAGTACTTC.

The rearrangement joins TRBV11-3 to TRBJ2-6; D gene ambiguous. Per germline, CDR1 SGHNT and CDR2 YENEEA. V was pared by 6 bases and J by 0 bases, with 9 bases between. This CDR3 has 15 amino acids. The CDR3 sequence is CASSAEGSGANVLTF. CDR3 nucleotide sequence: TGTGCCAGCAGTGCGGAAGGCTCTGGGGCCAACGTCCTGACTTTC.

This clone was detected only a few times. The rearrangement links TRBV6-6 to TRBJ2-7, with 10 positions matching TRBD2. V was clipped by 5 bases and J by 5 bases; unmatched bases: 15. This CDR3 comprises 17 residues. Germline CDR1 is MNHNY and CDR2 is SVGAGI (reference sequence). The CDR3 is CASSPEFWSGRAHEQYF. In DNA, the CDR3 is TGTGCCAGCAGTCCCGAGTTTTGGAGCGGGAGGGCCCACGAGCAGTACTTC.

The V gene is TRBV6-1, the J gene TRBJ1-2, with 9 bases identical to TRBD1. The ends lost 3 bases at V and 2 bases at J; junction bases unmatched: 4. The germline V gene has CDR1 MNHNS and CDR2 SASEGT. This CDR3 has 15 amino acids. The CDR3 here is CASSDRQGVNYGYTF. Here the CDR3 DNA reads TGTGCCAGCAGTGATAGACAGGGGGTAAACTATGGCTACACCTTC.

This clone was detected only once. The chain uses TRBV19 and TRBJ1-3; TRBD1 aligns across 8 bases. CDR1 LNHDA and CDR2 SQIVND come from the germline V gene (reference sequence). Unmatched junction bases numbered 6, after V lost 5 bases and J lost 0 bases. The CDR3 loop spans 16 amino acids. CDR3: CASSSTGASSGNTIYF. For the CDR3, the DNA is TGTGCCAGTAGTTCGACAGGGGCAAGCTCTGGAAACACCATATATTTT.

V and J are TRBV2 and TRBJ1-2, with 9 positions matching TRBD1. The V and J ends lost 5 bases and 2 bases, in that order; junction bases with no gene match: 3. Germline V gives CDR1 SNHLY, CDR2 FYNNEI. The CDR3 length is 14 residues. CDR3 protein: CASSRQGVNYGYTF. CDR3 nucleotide sequence: TGTGCCAGCAGTCGACAGGGGGTAAACTATGGCTACACCTTC.

The chain carries TRBV6-2 or TRBV6-3 and TRBJ2-2, with 9 bases identical to TRBD2. V trimming: 5 bases; J trimming: 5 bases; junction bases outside the gene matches: 12. Germline-derived CDR1 and CDR2 are MNHEY and SVGEGT. This CDR3 is 17 amino acids long. The CDR3 DNA is TGTGCCAGCAGTCCCCTCCGGGTAGCGGGAGAAACCGGGGAGCTGTTTTTT. Its protein is CASSPLRVAGETGELFF.

This chain joins TRBV7-9 and TRBJ2-6, with D perhaps matching TRBD2 (6 bases). Germline CDR1 reads SEHNR; CDR2 reads FQNEAQ (reference sequence). The CDR3 sequence is 15 residues long. V dropped 7 bases and J dropped 2 bases, with 12 bases sitting between them. CDR3 nucleotide sequence: TGTGCCAGCATACCCTCGGGGGCTGGGGCCAACGTCCTGACTTTC. Amino acid sequence: CASIPSGAGANVLTF.

The rearrangement links TRBV21-1 to TRBJ2-1; the DNA was not compared with TRBD2, the D call given in the table. TRBV21-1 is annotated as a pseudogene. CDR3 length: 19 amino acids. CDR3 in amino acids: CASSRLQGLAGTAYNEQFF. For the CDR3, the DNA is TGTGCCAGCAGCCGTCTCCAAGGACTAGCGGGGACCGCTTACAATGAGCAGTTCTTC.

This chain joins TRBV18 and TRBJ1-2, with D maybe TRBD1 (6 bases). The CDR3 sequence is 13 residues long. CDR1 KGHSH and CDR2 LQKENI come from the germline V gene. V gave up 6 bases and J gave up 8 bases, with 16 bases separating them. Here the CDR3 DNA reads TGTGCCAGCTCCCCATCGAGCGGGGGCGGCTACACCTTC. Protein sequence: CASSPSSGGGYTF.